The present T cell receptor (beta chain) was sequenced within a study of blood T cell repertoires in COVID-19. About the study: The analysed material was cDNA or gDNA that came from T cells, B-cell-depleted T cells, or PBMCs.

In the authors' workflow: Estimated nucleated cell counts came from reference gene primer amplification. Measured with immunoSEQ multiplex PCR; TCRdb has only the in-frame clones, and not every one. The DNA was the basis for D and trimming; V, J and clone size are from that table. The data show approximately 60,000 clones, around 88% seen once. Sequencing used peripheral blood. This sequence was found in a human donor in a cohort sampled during active COVID-19.

CDR3 loop: CASSKTGDTEAFF. The CDR3 DNA follows: TGTGCCAGCAGCAAAACAGGGGATACTGAAGCTTTCTTT. The chain recombines TRBV7-8 with TRBJ1-1; 7 bases match TRBD1. The CDR3 consists of 13 residues. J gave up 5 bases and V 5 bases, and 5 bases lay outside the gene matches. CDR1 is SGHVS and CDR2 is FQNEAQ in the germline V gene.